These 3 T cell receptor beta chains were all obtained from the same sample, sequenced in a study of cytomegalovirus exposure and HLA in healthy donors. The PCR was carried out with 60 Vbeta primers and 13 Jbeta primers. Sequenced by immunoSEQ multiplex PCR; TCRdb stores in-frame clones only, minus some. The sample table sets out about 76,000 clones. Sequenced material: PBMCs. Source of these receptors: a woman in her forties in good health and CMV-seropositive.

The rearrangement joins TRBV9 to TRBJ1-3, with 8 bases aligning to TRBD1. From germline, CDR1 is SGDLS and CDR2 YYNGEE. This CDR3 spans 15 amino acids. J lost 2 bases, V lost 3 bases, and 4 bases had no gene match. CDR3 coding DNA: TGTGCCAGCAGCGCAGCAGGGGGCACTGGAAACACCATATATTTT. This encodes CASSAAGGTGNTIYF.

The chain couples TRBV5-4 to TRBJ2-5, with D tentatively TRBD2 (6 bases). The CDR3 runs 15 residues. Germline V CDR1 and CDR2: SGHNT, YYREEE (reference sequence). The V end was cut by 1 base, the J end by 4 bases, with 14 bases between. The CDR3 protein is CASSLLGGERETQYF. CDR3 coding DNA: TGTGCCAGCAGCTTGCTCGGCGGGGAGCGAGAGACCCAGTACTTC.

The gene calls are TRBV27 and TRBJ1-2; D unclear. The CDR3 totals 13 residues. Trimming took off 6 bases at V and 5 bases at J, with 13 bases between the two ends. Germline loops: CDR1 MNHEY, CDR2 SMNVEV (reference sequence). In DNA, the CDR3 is TGTGCCAGCAGATGGAGCGGAGAGTATGGCTACACCTTC. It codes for CASRWSGEYGYTF.